The 20 T cell receptor beta chains below were found in one sample sequenced in a study of blood T cell repertoires in COVID-19. Profiled with immunoSEQ multiplex PCR; TCRdb holds only in-frame clones, not every one. The sample yields fewer than 150,000 clones, around 87% seen once. The sample was peripheral blood. The receptor source for this set is a woman aged 55-70 years with acute or convalescent COVID-19.

The genes are TRBV5-1 and TRBJ2-2; D may be TRBD1 (6 bases). Trimming took off 4 bases at V and 1 base at J, with 11 bases between the two ends. CDR1 SGHRS and CDR2 YFSETQ come from the germline V gene. This CDR3 contains 15 residues. The CDR3, as DNA: TGCGCCAGCAGCCGGGACACCCTGAACACCGGGGAGCTGTTTTTT. As protein: CASSRDTLNTGELFF. The variable domain in full, with the rest retrieved from reference TRBV5-1 and TRBJ2-2, is KAGVTQTPRYLIKTRGQQVTLSCSPISGHRSVSWYQQTPGQGLQFLFEYFSETQRNKGNFPGRFSGRQFSNSRSEMNVSTLELGDSALYLCASSRDTLNTGELFFGEGSRLTVL.

The chain couples TRBV7-9 to TRBJ1-1; D ambiguous. Germline V lookup: CDR1 SEHNR, CDR2 FQNEAQ (reference sequence). Trimming stripped 5 bases from V and 0 bases from J, with 4 bases between. This CDR3 has 12 residues. CDR3 region: CASSSMNTEAFF. The CDR3 DNA reads TGTGCCAGCAGCAGCATGAACACTGAAGCTTTCTTT.

The chain uses TRBV7-9 and TRBJ1-2; TRBD1 matches at 7 bases. The V and J ends lost 5 bases and 2 bases, in that order; junction bases with no gene match: 11. CDR1 is SEHNR and CDR2 is FQNEAQ in the germline V gene (reference sequence). The CDR3 consists of 16 residues. The CDR3 DNA follows: TGTGCCAGCAGCCTGGGACAGACGACAGACAACTATGGCTACACCTTC. Translating it yields CASSLGQTTDNYGYTF.

This clone was seen only a few times. The rearrangement joins TRBV11-2 to TRBJ2-1; 10 nucleotides agree with TRBD2. CDR3 length: 17 residues. Germline V lookup: CDR1 SGHAT, CDR2 FQNNGV. J lost 1 base, V lost 0 bases, and 3 bases had no gene match. The DNA of the CDR3 is TGTGCCAGCAGCTTAGATCGTAGCGGGAGGTCCTACAATGAGCAGTTCTTC. Translating it yields CASSLDRSGRSYNEQFF.

The chain uses TRBV28 and TRBJ1-6; 7 bases fit TRBD1. J was trimmed by 5 bases and V by 3 bases; bases with no gene match: 7. Germline lookup yields CDR1 MDHEN and CDR2 SYDVKM. The CDR3 covers 16 residues. CDR3 residues: CASSFSPGQHNSPLHF. DNA for the CDR3: TGTGCCAGCAGTTTCTCACCGGGACAGCATAATTCACCCCTCCACTTT.

This chain connects TRBV6-5 to TRBJ2-7; 7 bases line up with TRBD1. V lost 6 bases, J lost 9 bases, and 11 bases stayed unmatched. The CDR3 spans 13 residues. CDR1 MNHEY and CDR2 SVGAGI come from the germline V gene. The CDR3 reads CASRGTGAAGQYF. CDR3 in DNA: TGTGCCAGCAGGGGTACAGGGGCCGCTGGGCAGTACTTC.

This clone was observed once. The chain links TRBV30 to TRBJ1-3; no firm D call. Between the trimmed V and J ends, which lost 5 bases and 7 bases, there was a span of 15 bases. The CDR3 has 13 amino acids. From germline, CDR1 is GTSNPN and CDR2 SVGIG (reference sequence). This CDR3 is CAWPSLDGNTIYF. The CDR3 DNA reads TGTGCCTGGCCTTCCCTCGACGGGAACACCATATATTTT.

This chain connects TRBV15 to TRBJ1-5; TRBD1 matches at 8 bases. There are 17 residues in the CDR3. Germline CDR1 is LNHNV and CDR2 is YYDKDF (reference sequence). Trimming removed 1 base from V and 4 bases from J; junction bases left unmatched: 9. CDR3 DNA sequence: TGTGCCACCAGCAGAGCCGACAGGGGAGGCGCGAATCAGCCCCAGCATTTT. It specifies CATSRADRGGANQPQHF. The full variable domain, rest sourced from reference TRBV15 and TRBJ1-5, is DAMVIQNPRYQVTQFGKPVTLSCSQTLNHNVMYWYQQKSSQAPKLLFHYYDKDFNNEADTPDNFQSRRPNTSFCFLDIRSPGLGDTAMYLCATSRADRGGANQPQHFGDGTRLSIL.

CDR3 nucleotides: TGTGCCACCAGCAGAGGAGAACGGAGGCAGAGAAACACCATATATTTT. As protein: CATSRGERRQRNTIYF. The chain has TRBV15 and TRBJ1-3; D gene unclear. Trimming took 1 base from V and 5 from J, leaving 15 bases between them. Germline-derived CDR1 and CDR2 are LNHNV and YYDKDF (reference sequence). This CDR3 has 16 amino acids.

This rearrangement joins TRBV19 to TRBJ1-2; D not certain. Germline-derived CDR1 and CDR2 are LNHDA and SQIVND (reference sequence). V was trimmed by 2 bases and J by 6 bases, leaving 4 bases between them. The CDR3 loop spans 11 amino acids. CDR3 coding DNA: TGTGCCAGTAGTATACCAAATGGCTACACCTTC. Encoded protein: CASSIPNGYTF.

This clone is a singleton in its sample. The chain is built from TRBV5-1 and TRBJ1-4; D is possibly TRBD1 (5 bases). The CDR3 has 17 residues. The V and J ends lost 6 bases and 0 bases respectively, with 18 bases between them. Germline lookup yields CDR1 SGHRS and CDR2 YFSETQ. The CDR3 loop reads CASKLERGYATNEKLFF. The CDR3 coding sequence is TGCGCCAGCAAGTTGGAAAGGGGATATGCAACTAATGAAAAACTGTTTTTT.

The rearrangement links TRBV4-1 to TRBJ2-3, with 9 nucleotides matching TRBD1. J gave up 2 bases and V 3 bases, and 6 bases lay outside the gene matches. Looked up from germline, CDR1 is MGHRA and CDR2 is YSYEKL. CDR3 length equals 16 residues. CDR3 protein: CASSQSGTGPTDTQYF. In DNA, the CDR3 is TGCGCCAGCAGCCAGTCCGGGACAGGGCCCACAGATACGCAGTATTTT.

J is TRBJ1-2 and V is TRBV6-1, with D maybe TRBD1 (6 bases). Germline V gene lookup returns CDR1 MNHNS and CDR2 SASEGT. V was trimmed by 1 base and J by 4 bases, leaving 16 bases between them. The CDR3 consists of 16 residues. DNA of the CDR3: TGTGCCAGCAGTGAAGTCGGACAGCTGATTACCTATGGCTACACCTTC. Protein: CASSEVGQLITYGYTF.

The rearrangement links TRBV7-8 to TRBJ2-7, with D possibly matching TRBD2 (6 bases). Germline CDR1 and CDR2: SGHVS and FQNEAQ. Trimming shortened V by 5 bases and J by 5 bases, and 19 bases separated the two germline ends. The CDR3 totals 15 residues. CDR3 coding DNA: TGTGCCAGCAGCCCTCTCGGGGGTGATCTAAACGAGCAGTACTTC. Its protein is CASSPLGGDLNEQYF. Using reference TRBV7-8 and TRBJ2-7 for the parts outside the CDR3, the full variable domain is GAGVSQSPRYKVAKRGQDVALRCDPISGHVSLFWYQQALGQGPEFLTYFQNEAQLDKSGLPSDRFFAERPEGSVSTLKIQRTQQEDSAVYLCASSPLGGDLNEQYFGPGTRLTVT.

This rearrangement joins TRBV11-2 to TRBJ1-3; 7 bases align to TRBD1. There are 15 residues in the CDR3. CDR1 SGHAT and CDR2 FQNNGV come from the germline V gene. V lost 2 bases and J lost 0; bases outside the gene matches: 1. The CDR3 reads CASSLNRGSGNTIYF. The CDR3 DNA follows: TGTGCCAGCAGCTTAAACAGGGGCTCTGGAAACACCATATATTTT.

This clone was seen a few times. This rearrangement joins TRBV28 to TRBJ1-2; the D gene is possibly TRBD1 (6 bases). Looked up from germline, CDR1 is MDHEN and CDR2 is SYDVKM. Trimming took 8 bases from V and 2 from J, leaving 9 bases between them. This CDR3 comprises 12 residues. The CDR3 here is CASGRGNYGYTF. CDR3 in DNA: TGTGCCAGCGGTAGGGGGAACTATGGCTACACCTTC.

This chain uses TRBV7-9 with TRBJ1-1; 8 positions match TRBD1. The CDR3 spans 14 residues. J was trimmed by 4 bases and V by 4 bases; bases with no gene match: 5. Looked up from germline, CDR1 is SEHNR and CDR2 is FQNEAQ (reference sequence). CDR3 DNA: TGTGCCAGCAGCTCTGACAGGGGAGGCACTGAAGCTTTCTTT. Its protein is CASSSDRGGTEAFF. Variable domain in full (rest from reference TRBV7-9 and TRBJ1-1): DTGVSQNPRHKITKRGQNVTFRCDPISEHNRLYWYRQTLGQGPEFLTYFQNEAQLEKSRLLSDRFSAERPKGSFSTLEIQRTEQGDSAMYLCASSSDRGGTEAFFGQGTRLTVV.

The gene calls are TRBV18 and TRBJ1-6; TRBD1 aligns across 10 bases. J lost 6 bases, V lost 2 bases, and 4 bases had no gene match. CDR3 length: 16 amino acids. The germline CDR1 and CDR2 sequences are KGHSH and LQKENI. CDR3 DNA: TGTGCCAGCTCACCAAGGACAGGGGGAACTAATTCACCCCTCCACTTT. It is translated as CASSPRTGGTNSPLHF. Looking up the rest from reference TRBV18 and TRBJ1-6 gives the full variable domain: NAGVMQNPRHLVRRRGQEARLRCSPMKGHSHVYWYRQLPEEGLKFMVYLQKENIIDESGMPKERFSAEFPKEGPSILRIQQVVRGDSAAYFCASSPRTGGTNSPLHFGNGTRLTVT.

This rearrangement joins TRBV6-6 to TRBJ1-1; 8 bases are a match to TRBD1. The germline V gene encodes CDR1 MNHNY and CDR2 SVGAGI (reference sequence). With 6 bases clipped from V and 4 bases from J, the junction kept 13 bases outside the gene matches. There are 16 residues in the CDR3. The CDR3 DNA is TGTGCCAGCAGCTTCGCTGGACAGGGCTGGAGCACTGAAGCTTTCTTT. Its translation: CASSFAGQGWSTEAFF.

The chain recombines TRBV28 with TRBJ1-6; D call uncertain. The CDR3 spans 16 residues. Germline loops: CDR1 MDHEN, CDR2 SYDVKM. Trimming took off 4 bases at V and 14 bases at J, with 24 bases between the two ends. The CDR3 coding sequence is TGTGCCAGCAGTTCAACGACTGCGGAATACTACCTAGCCCTCCACTTT. Amino acids: CASSSTTAEYYLALHF. The entire variable domain, with the rest obtained from reference TRBV28 and TRBJ1-6, is as follows: DVKVTQSSRYLVKRTGEKVFLECVQDMDHENMFWYRQDPGLGLRLIYFSYDVKMKEKGDIPEGYSVSREKKERFSLILESASTNQTSMYLCASSSTTAEYYLALHFGNGTRLTVT.